This TCR beta chain was sequenced in a study of blood T cell repertoires in COVID-19. Study background: Samples came from the United States, Italy and Spain, spanning acute and convalescent COVID-19. T cells, B-cell-depleted T cells, or PBMCs supplied cDNA or gDNA.

Using immunoSEQ multiplex PCR, the repertoire was profiled, and TCRdb retains in-frame clones only, with some absent. The table includes 250,000 to 300,000 clones, more than 85% detected once. This TCR was sampled from a man between 18 and 35 years old with active or convalescent COVID-19. Material: peripheral blood.

The CDR3 protein is CASSLQGVDYGYTF. The CDR3 nucleotides are TGTGCCAGCAGTTTACAGGGGGTTGACTATGGCTACACCTTC. This chain uses TRBV6-5 with TRBJ1-2; 8 nucleotides line up with TRBD1. The germline CDR1 and CDR2 sequences are MNHEY and SVGAGI. CDR3 length equals 14 residues. V gave up 4 bases and J gave up 3 bases; unmatched junction bases: 4.